The sample holds a few counts of the clone carrying this TCR beta chain. MiXCR, applied by TCRdb to the RT-PCR reads, yields one record per CDR3 protein. The sample contains approximately 160,000 distinct CDR3 sequences, 24% of which appear only once. The CDR3 sequence is 13 residues long. Between the trimmed V and J ends, which lost 4 bases and 9 bases, there was a span of 13 bases. The germline V gene encodes CDR1 SNHLY and CDR2 FYNNEI. This record belongs to a study of patients and donors after allogeneic stem cell transplantation. The sequence was obtained from a human donor who was either an allogeneic HSCT recipient or a stem cell or donor lymphocyte infusion donor (not recorded which). It is not recorded whose cells these are; they may come from a transplant donor. Sequenced: blood, either unsorted or a sorted T cell fraction (not recorded which). The chain uses TRBV2 and TRBJ1-5, with TRBD1 as a possible D gene (5 bases). The CDR3 bases are TGTGCCAGCAGTGGAACAGGCCCTTGGCCCCAGCATTTT. Translating it yields CASSGTGPWPQHF.